The rows below give T cell receptor beta chains drawn from one sample of a study of CD8+ T cells in alopecia areata. Using immunoSEQ multiplex PCR, the repertoire was profiled, and TCRdb retains in-frame clones only, with some absent. Of hundreds of thousands of clones in the sample, roughly 60% were seen once. The material sequenced was CD4+ T cells sorted from blood, taken at week 24, from a patient treated with tofacitinib. The source is a human donor with alopecia areata. The conserved cysteine and the conserved F or W are not part of the CDR3 here. A D gene is named only where the DNA matches it firmly. Expanded clones get a size class; other rows say once, few or many, or leave the size out.

ASSPFGSEEQF	NA	TRBV11-3	TRBJ2-1	NA
ASRSQETQY	NA	TRBV5-1	TRBJ2-5	NA
ASSLVRTSGAEQY	NA	TRBV11-2	TRBJ2-7	TRBD2
ASSSPAGGAGAPDTQY	few	TRBV5-4	TRBJ2-3	TRBD2
ASSRGAGRQETQY	NA	TRBV4-1	TRBJ2-5	TRBD2
ASSQDPGTEAF	NA	TRBV4-2	TRBJ1-1	NA
ASSPQGGETQY	NA	TRBV7-2	TRBJ2-5	NA
ASSQGQESTNEKLF	NA	TRBV5-4	TRBJ1-4	TRBD1
SVSRGGGSSYEQY	NA	TRBV29-1	TRBJ2-7	TRBD2
SADSNTEAF	NA	TRBV20-1	TRBJ1-1	NA
ASSLTSYEQY	NA	TRBV5-4	TRBJ2-7	NA
ASSVRTGTYEQY	NA	TRBV9	NA	TRBD1
ASSSGQVNNSPLH	few	TRBV7-2	TRBJ1-6	TRBD1
SVEEGADITDTQY	NA	TRBV29-1	TRBJ2-3	NA
AWSVIGSSEGKNEQF	few	TRBV30	TRBJ2-1	NA
ASTASGGVDTQY	NA	TRBV7-2	TRBJ2-3	TRBD1
ASSLTGGANVLT	NA	TRBV27	TRBJ2-6	NA
ASSLTGPGELF	NA	TRBV5-1	TRBJ2-2	NA
AISERGEAGNTIY	NA	TRBV10-3	TRBJ1-3	NA
ASSSTGGRTEAF	many	TRBV7-2	TRBJ1-1	TRBD1
SASRKYEQY	NA	TRBV20-1	TRBJ2-7	NA
SVKLIKSGAIPGELF	NA	TRBV29-1	TRBJ2-2	TRBD2
SVDRERKNIQY	NA	TRBV29-1	TRBJ2-4	NA
SASRGQQF	NA	TRBV20-1	TRBJ2-1	NA
SARDLGEQY	NA	TRBV20-1	TRBJ2-7	NA
SVVPLAEPTDTQY	NA	TRBV29-1	TRBJ2-3	TRBD2
ASSTFRGGGYT	NA	TRBV5-1	TRBJ1-2	NA
SVTSGFSGNTIY	NA	TRBV29-1	TRBJ1-3	NA
AWSAELNTEAF	NA	TRBV30	TRBJ1-1	NA
AWSGGQGNQPQH	few	TRBV30	TRBJ1-5	TRBD1
ASSPRQELVIQY	NA	TRBV2	TRBJ2-4	NA
AWTGSGNTIY	NA	TRBV30	TRBJ1-3	NA
SVISGGRYEQY	NA	TRBV29-1	TRBJ2-7	TRBD2
AWAASGGQGYT	NA	TRBV30	TRBJ1-2	NA
ASSLTGGPRRGAQH	NA	TRBV27	TRBJ1-5	NA
ASSFWDRDFGYT	medium-sized	TRBV7-2	TRBJ1-2	TRBD1
SVDGRGRYNEQF	NA	TRBV29-1	TRBJ2-1	TRBD2
ASSQGGTGEETQY	NA	TRBV4-1	TRBJ2-5	TRBD1
ASNTRQGGGETQY	NA	TRBV27	TRBJ2-5	NA
ASSRVRDGEAF	NA	TRBV14	TRBJ1-1	NA
ASSFRETQY	few	TRBV28	TRBJ2-5	NA
ASRQGFSTDTQY	NA	TRBV7-9	TRBJ2-3	NA
ASSLRSATNEKLF	NA	TRBV5-4	TRBJ1-4	NA
SASPGKGYT	NA	TRBV20-1	TRBJ1-2	NA
ASSLELAGGLRTGELF	few	TRBV7-2	TRBJ2-2	TRBD2
ASSFQDRGLAF	NA	TRBV7-8	TRBJ1-1	TRBD1
ASSLVAGLEQY	NA	TRBV5-4	TRBJ2-7	NA
ASSSTRWGLDEQY	NA	TRBV7-2	TRBJ2-7	NA